This entry is about one T cell receptor (beta chain). V lost 1 base to trimming and J lost 7 bases, with 14 bases between them. This CDR3 region has 15 residues. The germline gives CDR1 LGHNA, CDR2 YSLEER. The data are from a study of blood T cell repertoires in COVID-19. Background on the study: Nucleic acid was either cDNA or gDNA, and it came from T cells, B-cell-depleted T cells, or PBMCs.

How the authors handled the data: Estimation of nucleated cell counts was performed using reference gene primer amplification. Using immunoSEQ multiplex PCR, the repertoire was profiled, and TCRdb retains in-frame clones only, with some absent. From that table come the V and J calls and clone size; the DNA was used to work out D and trimming. The sample records around 47,000 clones, roughly 70% being singletons. This clonotype was obtained from a man of 80 years or more with acute or convalescent COVID-19. Sequenced: peripheral blood. The chain combines TRBV4-3 with TRBJ2-1, with a tentative D call TRBD2 (6 bases). CDR3 residues: CASSQGAGSGNEQFF. The CDR3 coding sequence is TGCGCCAGCAGCCAAGGGGCGGGATCGGGGAATGAGCAGTTCTTC.